The T cell receptor (beta chain) under discussion was sequenced for a study of T cell clonotyping in hematopoietic cell transplantation (dated by TCRdb to about 2021). With regard to the full study: The study collected over a hundred blood samples from approximately 35 consecutive transplant recipients and their related donors. Patients were recruited between September 2015 and 2017 and followed until September 2020 or death. Overall study results and their limits: A decrease in recipient TCR diversity was observed after transplant, and a progressive increase in pathologically expanded clonotypes was seen from day 30 to day 180. Broader posttransplant TCR repertoire diversity was predicted by donor and pretransplant recipient Inverse Simpson Index values. Only a small fraction of recipient repertoires overlapped donor repertoires, with over 97% appearing de novo at the given depth. Sample size was limited, and cells were not sorted, so CD4 and CD8 repertoire contributions could not be separated.

The immunoSEQ assay, a bias-controlled multiplex PCR using V- and J-specific primers, was used to amplify TCR beta CDR3 regions from genomic DNA. A second PCR step added a proprietary barcode and Illumina adapter sequences to the CDR3 amplicons. An Illumina MiSeq instrument was used for sequencing of the CDR3 libraries. In the source study's methods: Export and quality control were done with immunoSEQ Analyzer 3.0, while downstream analyses used R Bioconductor and Immunarch. Repertoire metrics were calculated using only productive rearrangements within the normalized downsampled data set. In the normalized cohort, clonotypes with more than 5 templates were defined as pathologically expanded. Repertoire diversity was measured with the Inverse Simpson Index. CMV-specificity analyses were carried out on the non-normalized data set to capture all clonotypes. In its TCRdb copy, this immuneACCESS table keeps in-frame sequences only and misses some clones. Where compared with another copy, unresolved V genes explain less than half of these, and the others have no known cause. The V and J calls and clone size come from that table; D and trimming were worked out from the DNA. The sample yields several thousand clones; approximately 70% were counted once. The ten top clones hold 5.9% of the sample.

V and J are trimmed by 4 bases and 4 bases, and the gene matches miss 4 bases of the junction. CDR1 and CDR2, looked up from the germline V gene (reference sequence), are SGHNT and YYREEE. The CDR3, from cysteine to phenylalanine, totals 13 residues. Only the CDR3 part of the read is kept: 39 bases, read in frame from the first base. This clone was observed a handful of times. Its cognate antigen has yet to be identified. There are no base qualities to consult, and no much larger clone falls within one base. The meaning of the sample's time point label: 30 days after allo-HCT. Blood samples were obtained from recipients approximately 28 days before transplant and at days 30, 100 and 180 after transplant. Nuclei Lysis Solution was used to extract genomic DNA from fresh or cryopreserved unfractionated peripheral blood mononuclear cells.

The starting material was peripheral blood mononuclear cells, obtained 30 days after allogeneic stem cell transplant. The chain is made from TRBV5-4 and TRBJ2-7, with TRBD1 matching 8 junction bases. The sequence came from a male patient between 40 and 50 years old who had an allogeneic stem cell transplant from an unrelated donor, so the T cells may come from the graft donor. Some clones in this sample may be carry-over from other donors' samples. The nucleotide sequence reads TGTGCCAGCAGCGGACAGGGAACATACGAGCAGTACTTC. The resulting protein is CASSGQGTYEQYF. The variable domain in full, with residues beyond the CDR3 obtained from the reference TRBV5-4 and TRBJ2-7 genes, is ETGVTQSPTHLIKTRGQQVTLRCSSQSGHNTVSWYQQALGQGPQFIFQYYREEENGRGNFPPRFSGLQFPNYSSELNVNALELDDSALYLCASSGQGTYEQYFGPGTRLTVT.